The 23 T cell receptor beta chains listed next were all sequenced from one sample in a study of blood T cell repertoires in COVID-19. Assay used: immunoSEQ multiplex PCR; TCRdb lists only in-frame clones, some missing. The sample has 250,000 or so clones; 87% are singletons. The specimen sequenced was peripheral blood. The receptors were sampled from a woman aged 35 to 49 who had recovered from COVID-19.

This clone was observed a few times. The gene calls are TRBV5-5 and TRBJ1-1; D ambiguous. There are 13 residues in the CDR3. Germline V gives CDR1 SGHKS, CDR2 YYEKEE (reference sequence). V lost 1 base, J lost 4 bases, and 8 bases lay in between. The CDR3 DNA sequence: TGTGCCAGCAGCTTGCCGGGTGGCACTGAAGCTTTCTTT. Translating it yields CASSLPGGTEAFF. Full variable domain (rest looked up from reference TRBV5-5 and TRBJ1-1): DAGVTQSPTHLIKTRGQQVTLRCSPISGHKSVSWYQQVLGQGPQFIFQYYEKEERGRGNFPDRFSARQFPNYSSELNVNALLLGDSALYLCASSLPGGTEAFFGQGTRLTVV.

The chain is built from TRBV5-4 and TRBJ1-1; TRBD1 might be the D (5 bases). Germline V gene sequence: CDR1 SGHNT, CDR2 YYREEE (reference sequence). The V and J ends lost 2 bases and 0 bases respectively, with 8 bases between them. The CDR3 has 14 amino acids. CDR3 coding DNA: TGTGCCAGCAGCTTTGGGGCGGTGAACACTGAAGCTTTCTTT. As protein: CASSFGAVNTEAFF.

This chain uses TRBV10-3 with TRBJ1-2, with 7 bases identical to TRBD1. CDR1 and CDR2 (germline): ENHRY, SYGVKD. CDR3 size: 13 residues. Trimming removed 4 bases from V and 5 bases from J; junction bases left unmatched: 4. The CDR3 here is CAISVGQSYGYTF. The CDR3 nucleotides are TGTGCCATCAGTGTGGGACAGTCATATGGCTACACCTTC.

This clone has a count of ten or more. The V call is TRBV19, the J call TRBJ2-5; TRBD1 matches 9 bases. J lost 3 bases, V lost 5 bases, and 7 bases had no gene match. The CDR3 totals 15 residues. Looked up from germline, CDR1 is LNHDA and CDR2 is SQIVND (reference sequence). CDR3 in amino acids: CASSSLGQGEETQYF. The CDR3 DNA is TGTGCCAGTAGTTCCCTGGGACAGGGTGAAGAGACCCAGTACTTC.

This chain links TRBV7-2 with TRBJ2-6; 12 bases align to TRBD2. The CDR3 contains 18 residues. Trimming took 4 bases from V and 0 from J; bases not matched to a gene: 4. Germline lookup yields CDR1 SGHTA and CDR2 FQGNSA. The CDR3 is CASSYPTSGGSGANVLTF. The DNA of the CDR3 is TGTGCCAGCAGCTATCCGACTAGCGGGGGCTCTGGGGCCAACGTCCTGACTTTC.

V usage is TRBV9 and J usage is TRBJ2-7; 9 bases match TRBD2. The CDR3 loop spans 16 amino acids. Trimming took 3 bases from V and 3 from J; bases not matched to a gene: 10. Germline CDR1 SGDLS, CDR2 YYNGEE. The CDR3 DNA reads TGTGCCAGCAGCGAGAGTAGCGGGGGTGGAATCTACGAGCAGTACTTC. Protein sequence: CASSESSGGGIYEQYF.

The chain couples TRBV7-8 to TRBJ2-2, with D perhaps matching TRBD1 (5 bases). CDR3 length: 17 amino acids. V was pared by 5 bases and J by 0 bases, with 16 bases between. Germline V gives CDR1 SGHVS, CDR2 FQNEAQ. This chain's CDR3 is CASSLGSRTTNTGELFF. The CDR3 coding sequence is TGTGCCAGCAGCCTAGGCTCTAGGACAACGAACACCGGGGAGCTGTTTTTT.

The V and J genes are TRBV5-5 and TRBJ1-4, with D tentatively TRBD1 (6 bases). V was pared by 1 base and J by 8 bases, with 21 bases between. CDR1 is SGHKS and CDR2 is YYEKEE in the germline V gene (reference sequence). This CDR3 has 17 residues. The CDR3 DNA follows: TGTGCCAGCAGCTTGCCCCTGGGAGTTACAGGGAAGGAAAAACTGTTTTTT. It is translated as CASSLPLGVTGKEKLFF. The full variable domain, rest sourced from reference TRBV5-5 and TRBJ1-4, is DAGVTQSPTHLIKTRGQQVTLRCSPISGHKSVSWYQQVLGQGPQFIFQYYEKEERGRGNFPDRFSARQFPNYSSELNVNALLLGDSALYLCASSLPLGVTGKEKLFFGSGTQLSVL.

The rearrangement uses TRBV19 and TRBJ1-1; D is unresolved. V lost 2 bases and J 2 bases, leaving 9 bases between the germline ends. There are 14 residues in the CDR3. Germline V gives CDR1 LNHDA, CDR2 SQIVND (reference sequence). CDR3 bases: TGTGCCAGTAGTATACGGAGAACAAACACTGAAGCTTTCTTT. Protein sequence: CASSIRRTNTEAFF. The whole variable domain, remainder taken from reference TRBV19 and TRBJ1-1, is DGGITQSPKYLFRKEGQNVTLSCEQNLNHDAMYWYRQDPGQGLRLIYYSQIVNDFQKGDIAEGYSVSREKKESFPLTVTSAQKNPTAFYLCASSIRRTNTEAFFGQGTRLTVV.

This clone turned up a few times. The rearrangement joins TRBV19 to TRBJ2-2, with no clear D. Trimming left V 2 bases short and J 7 bases short, with 8 bases between. In germline, CDR1 is LNHDA, CDR2 SQIVND (reference sequence). The CDR3 is 13 residues long. This chain's CDR3 is CASSIRYSGELFF. DNA of the CDR3: TGTGCCAGTAGTATACGGTACAGCGGGGAGCTGTTTTTT. Filled out from reference TRBV19 and TRBJ2-2, the complete variable domain reads DGGITQSPKYLFRKEGQNVTLSCEQNLNHDAMYWYRQDPGQGLRLIYYSQIVNDFQKGDIAEGYSVSREKKESFPLTVTSAQKNPTAFYLCASSIRYSGELFFGEGSRLTVL.

V and J are TRBV2 and TRBJ2-3; D unresolved. The CDR3 loop spans 17 amino acids. Germline lookup yields CDR1 SNHLY and CDR2 FYNNEI. With 2 bases removed from V and 2 bases from J, the gap between germline ends came to 17 bases. The CDR3 nucleotides read TGTGCCAGCAGTGAATCTACCCGGGTAACCCACACAGATACGCAGTATTTT. This encodes CASSESTRVTHTDTQYF.

This clone was seen a few times. The chain uses TRBV7-3 and TRBJ1-6; 8 bases agree with TRBD1. Germline V gene lookup returns CDR1 SGHTA and CDR2 FQGTGA. CDR3 length equals 14 residues. The V segment lost 4 bases and the J segment 8 bases; nucleotides outside the gene matches: 4. The CDR3 spells CASSSQGAHSPLHF. In DNA, the CDR3 is TGTGCCAGCAGCTCTCAGGGGGCTCATTCACCCCTCCACTTT.

The sample holds one count of this clone. The V gene is TRBV6-5, the J gene TRBJ2-5; TRBD2 might be the D (7 bases). The CDR3 length is 12 residues. Trimming left V 10 bases short and J 4 bases short, with 13 bases between. Germline CDR1 MNHEY, CDR2 SVGAGI. This CDR3 is CATEGGGETQYF. The CDR3 nucleotides are TGTGCCACCGAGGGAGGGGGAGAGACCCAGTACTTC.

This rearrangement joins TRBV4-1 to TRBJ1-6, with TRBD1 as a possible D gene (5 bases). CDR3 length: 15 residues. Germline CDR1 MGHRA, CDR2 YSYEKL. Between the trimmed V and J ends, which lost 5 bases and 3 bases, there was a span of 11 bases. CDR3 loop: CASSFRGDYNSPLHF. DNA for the CDR3: TGCGCCAGCAGCTTCCGGGGGGACTATAATTCACCCCTCCACTTT.

The chain is built from TRBV7-9 and TRBJ2-7; weak D call: TRBD1 (5 bases). V was cut by 2 bases and J by 3 bases, with 20 bases left in between. There are 17 residues in the CDR3. The germline gives CDR1 SEHNR, CDR2 FQNEAQ (reference sequence). The CDR3 coding sequence is TGTGCCAGCAGCTTATTTCCCGCAGACAGATCTTACTACGAGCAGTACTTC. Its translation is CASSLFPADRSYYEQYF.

This rearrangement joins TRBV4-1 to TRBJ1-4; D possibly corresponds to TRBD1 (5 bases). CDR3 length: 16 residues. V lost 3 bases and J 0 bases, leaving 11 bases between the germline ends. Germline V lookup: CDR1 MGHRA, CDR2 YSYEKL. The DNA for the CDR3 is TGCGCCAGCAGCCAGCGGGACTCTGCAACTAATGAAAAACTGTTTTTT. Its protein is CASSQRDSATNEKLFF.

The rearrangement links TRBV7-9 to TRBJ1-3; unclear D gene. Per germline, CDR1 SEHNR and CDR2 FQNEAQ (reference sequence). This CDR3 spans 16 amino acids. Trimming removed 5 bases from V and 5 bases from J, with 19 bases in between. The CDR3 sequence: CASSPLRLSARNTIYF. In DNA, the CDR3 is TGTGCCAGCAGCCCATTGCGGCTATCAGCCCGAAACACCATATATTTT.

This clone was picked up one time. The chain links TRBV5-4 to TRBJ2-5; D is unclear. Trimming took off 0 bases at V and 1 base at J, with 7 bases between the two ends. This CDR3 comprises 14 residues. Germline V gene data show CDR1 as SGHNT and CDR2 as YYREEE (reference sequence). CDR3 sequence: CASSLESLQETQYF. The CDR3 region has the DNA TGTGCCAGCAGCTTGGAGTCACTCCAAGAGACCCAGTACTTC.

A few counts support this clone. The chain is built from TRBV19 and TRBJ1-5; tentative D call: TRBD1 (6 bases). The CDR3 runs to 19 residues. Germline-derived CDR1 and CDR2 are LNHDA and SQIVND (reference sequence). Trimming removed 5 bases from V and 0 bases from J, with 23 bases in between. The CDR3 DNA reads as TGTGCCAGTAGTCCCTGGCAGGGGCGCCTCTACAGTAGCAATCAGCCCCAGCATTTT. It codes for CASSPWQGRLYSSNQPQHF.

The chain carries TRBV18 and TRBJ1-5, with D hard to call. Trimming removed 2 bases from V and 6 bases from J, with 11 bases in between. Per the germline V gene, CDR1 is KGHSH and CDR2 is LQKENI. The CDR3 consists of 14 residues. In nucleotides, the CDR3 is TGTGCCAGCTCACCAACCGGGGAAGGTCAGCCCCAGCATTTT. Its translation: CASSPTGEGQPQHF.

V usage is TRBV29-1 and J usage is TRBJ2-5, with TRBD1 matching 10 bases. Germline V lookup: CDR1 SQVTM, CDR2 ANQGSEA. The CDR3 sequence is 13 residues long. V gave up 7 bases and J gave up 7 bases; unmatched junction bases: 9. CDR3 DNA: TGCAGCGGGGACAGGGGTACGACTGGGACCCAGTACTTC. Its translation: CSGDRGTTGTQYF.

This clone was seen a few times. The V and J genes are TRBV2 and TRBJ2-5; 8 nucleotides match TRBD2. The CDR3 consists of 17 residues. The V gene end was trimmed by 2 bases and the J gene end by 3 bases; junction bases not matched to a gene: 11. CDR1 and CDR2 from the germline V gene are SNHLY and FYNNEI. CDR3 DNA: TGTGCCAGCAGTGAACGGCGGGGGGCAGCTGGGAAAGAGACCCAGTACTTC. Protein sequence: CASSERRGAAGKETQYF.

This clone was observed a few times. The rearrangement links TRBV15 to TRBJ1-3; D unclear. CDR3 size: 16 residues. Trimming pared 0 bases from V and 0 bases from J, leaving 9 bases between. CDR1 is LNHNV, CDR2 YYDKDF, per germline (reference sequence). This chain's CDR3 is CATSRDRSDSGNTIYF. Here the CDR3 DNA reads TGTGCCACCAGCAGAGATCGGTCCGACTCTGGAAACACCATATATTTT.